This T cell receptor (beta chain) comes out of a study of CD8+ T cells in alopecia areata. As for the study in general: Severity among treated patients was scored by the percentage of scalp area affected.

Germline assignment: CDR1 SQVTM and CDR2 ANQGSEA. V lost 5 bases to trimming and J lost 2 bases, with 19 bases between them. The CDR3 contains 16 residues. Sequencing templates came from extracted RNA that was reverse transcribed into cDNA. TCRdb keeps only in-frame clones here, not all; method: immunoSEQ multiplex PCR. Of 95,000 to 150,000 clones listed, about half were seen once; the top ten hold approximately 0.46%. As for treatment: oral pan-JAK inhibitor, 5-10 mg twice daily. The chain combines TRBV29-1 with TRBJ1-5, with D possibly being TRBD1 (6 bases). The clonotype comes from a human donor with alopecia areata. The sample here was CD4+ T cells sorted from blood, taken at week 4, from a patient treated with tofacitinib. CDR3: CSVRWAGGQGNQPQHF. The CDR3 bases are TGCAGCGTTCGATGGGCCGGGGGCCAGGGCAATCAGCCCCAGCATTTT.